This T cell receptor (beta chain) originates from a study of blood T cells in healthy people across ages. This clonotype was detected a few times. A second roughly 6 to 12 cycle PCR used barcoded and J-beta primers. TCRdb itself ran the 5' RACE reads through MiXCR, one entry per CDR3 protein. The sample records roughly 1.4 million distinct CDR3 sequences, almost 60% being singletons. The germline V gene has CDR1 SQVTM and CDR2 ANQGSEA. V lost 5 bases and J 5 bases, leaving 10 bases between the germline ends. This CDR3 spans 11 amino acids. The chain has TRBV29-1 and TRBJ2-7; no clear D gene. The origin of this receptor is a man aged 18 to 30 in good health. The sample taken for sequencing was blood. The chain's CDR3 is CSVRAGNEQYF. For the CDR3, the DNA is TGCAGCGTTCGTGCTGGTAACGAGCAGTACTTC.